This TCR beta chain originates from a study of T-cell memory formation after mild COVID-19 (dated by TCRdb to about 2021). At the level of the whole study: TCR sequence clusters from the two donors were found to be largely donor specific. In a couple of donors, T-cell clones that expanded and contracted after mild COVID-19 were tracked by sequencing TCRalpha and TCRbeta repertoires over time. Two young, previously healthy adult volunteers, one female and one male, were included in the cohort. The research as a whole found: Clones contracting from day 15 to 85 had balanced CD4/CD8 phenotypes, while a second wave expanding from day 15 to 37 was biased towards CD4+. Whether the second-wave clones peaking on day 37 were SARS-CoV-2 specific was not confirmed. Contracting CD4+ clones appeared mostly in the CM and EM memory subsets, whereas CD8+ clones were enriched in EMRA. Some responding clones were detected in pre-infection memory, which suggested that pre-existing cross-reactive memory T cells had joined the SARS-CoV-2 response. Only a couple of mild cases were covered by the study, and larger cohorts that include severe cases with pre-infection samples were considered necessary.

V gives up 1 base and J gives up 6 bases, and the segment between their germline ends measures 7 bases. The cysteine opens and the phenylalanine closes a CDR3 of 12 amino acids. Only the CDR3 portion is preserved as DNA: 36 bases, with reading frame beginning at the first base. The sample was run on an Illumina NovaSeq 6000. TCRalpha and TCRbeta cDNA libraries were built by 5'RACE with constant-segment primers, adding sample barcodes and unique molecular identifiers. Trizol reagent was used to extract RNA from every sample. Amplification of the libraries took two PCR steps, and the second step added a second sample barcode plus Illumina TruSeq adapters. Libraries were sequenced on an Illumina NovaSeq with 2 x 150 bp paired-end reads. On the study's bioinformatics: Demultiplexing of reads and collapsing into UMI-guided consensus sequences were performed with migec v1.2.7. Using mixcr v2.1.11, the UMI consensuses were aligned to TRA and TRB V and J templates and assembled into clonotypes. Expanded or contracted clonotypes were those called significant by both edgeR and NoisET, with noise models trained on biological replicates. For edgeR calls, the cutoffs were a false discovery rate-adjusted p below 0.01 and a log2 fold-change threshold of 1. PCA with hierarchical clustering of max-normalized trajectories of the 1000 most abundant clonotypes was used as exploratory dynamics analysis. Separately sequenced CD4+ and CD8+ repertoires were used to assign a CD4 or CD8 phenotype to each responding clone. The public reads were reanalyzed by TCRdb: fastp trimming at Q25, MiXCR alignment, in-frame beta chains only. Rows are unified per CDR3 protein, each entry keeping the most common DNA and genes. What appears here as the V and J calls and clone size reflects TCRdb's work, not the paper's. The sample has about 450,000 distinct CDR3 sequences on record, under 25% of them singletons. The ten largest clones take up approximately 14% of the sample.

Ficoll-Paque density gradient centrifugation was the method used to isolate PBMCs. This clonotype was seen a handful of times. The antigen it binds to is not known. No base quality values were provided; no much bigger clone lies one nucleotide off. The material sequenced was PBMCs or a T cell subset sorted from them (not recorded which). This clonotype was sampled from an adult woman who had mild COVID-19 (a few samples of this study predate the infection). The sample titles of this study are shuffled in the database, so cell type and time point are left out; the donor was told from shared clones. The chain uses TRBV12-3 or TRBV12-4 and TRBJ2-7, and the D gene may be TRBD1, 6 bases matching. The CDR3 protein sequence reads: CASSLGGREQYF. The DNA is as follows: TGTGCCAGCAGTTTAGGGGGGCGCGAGCAGTACTTC.